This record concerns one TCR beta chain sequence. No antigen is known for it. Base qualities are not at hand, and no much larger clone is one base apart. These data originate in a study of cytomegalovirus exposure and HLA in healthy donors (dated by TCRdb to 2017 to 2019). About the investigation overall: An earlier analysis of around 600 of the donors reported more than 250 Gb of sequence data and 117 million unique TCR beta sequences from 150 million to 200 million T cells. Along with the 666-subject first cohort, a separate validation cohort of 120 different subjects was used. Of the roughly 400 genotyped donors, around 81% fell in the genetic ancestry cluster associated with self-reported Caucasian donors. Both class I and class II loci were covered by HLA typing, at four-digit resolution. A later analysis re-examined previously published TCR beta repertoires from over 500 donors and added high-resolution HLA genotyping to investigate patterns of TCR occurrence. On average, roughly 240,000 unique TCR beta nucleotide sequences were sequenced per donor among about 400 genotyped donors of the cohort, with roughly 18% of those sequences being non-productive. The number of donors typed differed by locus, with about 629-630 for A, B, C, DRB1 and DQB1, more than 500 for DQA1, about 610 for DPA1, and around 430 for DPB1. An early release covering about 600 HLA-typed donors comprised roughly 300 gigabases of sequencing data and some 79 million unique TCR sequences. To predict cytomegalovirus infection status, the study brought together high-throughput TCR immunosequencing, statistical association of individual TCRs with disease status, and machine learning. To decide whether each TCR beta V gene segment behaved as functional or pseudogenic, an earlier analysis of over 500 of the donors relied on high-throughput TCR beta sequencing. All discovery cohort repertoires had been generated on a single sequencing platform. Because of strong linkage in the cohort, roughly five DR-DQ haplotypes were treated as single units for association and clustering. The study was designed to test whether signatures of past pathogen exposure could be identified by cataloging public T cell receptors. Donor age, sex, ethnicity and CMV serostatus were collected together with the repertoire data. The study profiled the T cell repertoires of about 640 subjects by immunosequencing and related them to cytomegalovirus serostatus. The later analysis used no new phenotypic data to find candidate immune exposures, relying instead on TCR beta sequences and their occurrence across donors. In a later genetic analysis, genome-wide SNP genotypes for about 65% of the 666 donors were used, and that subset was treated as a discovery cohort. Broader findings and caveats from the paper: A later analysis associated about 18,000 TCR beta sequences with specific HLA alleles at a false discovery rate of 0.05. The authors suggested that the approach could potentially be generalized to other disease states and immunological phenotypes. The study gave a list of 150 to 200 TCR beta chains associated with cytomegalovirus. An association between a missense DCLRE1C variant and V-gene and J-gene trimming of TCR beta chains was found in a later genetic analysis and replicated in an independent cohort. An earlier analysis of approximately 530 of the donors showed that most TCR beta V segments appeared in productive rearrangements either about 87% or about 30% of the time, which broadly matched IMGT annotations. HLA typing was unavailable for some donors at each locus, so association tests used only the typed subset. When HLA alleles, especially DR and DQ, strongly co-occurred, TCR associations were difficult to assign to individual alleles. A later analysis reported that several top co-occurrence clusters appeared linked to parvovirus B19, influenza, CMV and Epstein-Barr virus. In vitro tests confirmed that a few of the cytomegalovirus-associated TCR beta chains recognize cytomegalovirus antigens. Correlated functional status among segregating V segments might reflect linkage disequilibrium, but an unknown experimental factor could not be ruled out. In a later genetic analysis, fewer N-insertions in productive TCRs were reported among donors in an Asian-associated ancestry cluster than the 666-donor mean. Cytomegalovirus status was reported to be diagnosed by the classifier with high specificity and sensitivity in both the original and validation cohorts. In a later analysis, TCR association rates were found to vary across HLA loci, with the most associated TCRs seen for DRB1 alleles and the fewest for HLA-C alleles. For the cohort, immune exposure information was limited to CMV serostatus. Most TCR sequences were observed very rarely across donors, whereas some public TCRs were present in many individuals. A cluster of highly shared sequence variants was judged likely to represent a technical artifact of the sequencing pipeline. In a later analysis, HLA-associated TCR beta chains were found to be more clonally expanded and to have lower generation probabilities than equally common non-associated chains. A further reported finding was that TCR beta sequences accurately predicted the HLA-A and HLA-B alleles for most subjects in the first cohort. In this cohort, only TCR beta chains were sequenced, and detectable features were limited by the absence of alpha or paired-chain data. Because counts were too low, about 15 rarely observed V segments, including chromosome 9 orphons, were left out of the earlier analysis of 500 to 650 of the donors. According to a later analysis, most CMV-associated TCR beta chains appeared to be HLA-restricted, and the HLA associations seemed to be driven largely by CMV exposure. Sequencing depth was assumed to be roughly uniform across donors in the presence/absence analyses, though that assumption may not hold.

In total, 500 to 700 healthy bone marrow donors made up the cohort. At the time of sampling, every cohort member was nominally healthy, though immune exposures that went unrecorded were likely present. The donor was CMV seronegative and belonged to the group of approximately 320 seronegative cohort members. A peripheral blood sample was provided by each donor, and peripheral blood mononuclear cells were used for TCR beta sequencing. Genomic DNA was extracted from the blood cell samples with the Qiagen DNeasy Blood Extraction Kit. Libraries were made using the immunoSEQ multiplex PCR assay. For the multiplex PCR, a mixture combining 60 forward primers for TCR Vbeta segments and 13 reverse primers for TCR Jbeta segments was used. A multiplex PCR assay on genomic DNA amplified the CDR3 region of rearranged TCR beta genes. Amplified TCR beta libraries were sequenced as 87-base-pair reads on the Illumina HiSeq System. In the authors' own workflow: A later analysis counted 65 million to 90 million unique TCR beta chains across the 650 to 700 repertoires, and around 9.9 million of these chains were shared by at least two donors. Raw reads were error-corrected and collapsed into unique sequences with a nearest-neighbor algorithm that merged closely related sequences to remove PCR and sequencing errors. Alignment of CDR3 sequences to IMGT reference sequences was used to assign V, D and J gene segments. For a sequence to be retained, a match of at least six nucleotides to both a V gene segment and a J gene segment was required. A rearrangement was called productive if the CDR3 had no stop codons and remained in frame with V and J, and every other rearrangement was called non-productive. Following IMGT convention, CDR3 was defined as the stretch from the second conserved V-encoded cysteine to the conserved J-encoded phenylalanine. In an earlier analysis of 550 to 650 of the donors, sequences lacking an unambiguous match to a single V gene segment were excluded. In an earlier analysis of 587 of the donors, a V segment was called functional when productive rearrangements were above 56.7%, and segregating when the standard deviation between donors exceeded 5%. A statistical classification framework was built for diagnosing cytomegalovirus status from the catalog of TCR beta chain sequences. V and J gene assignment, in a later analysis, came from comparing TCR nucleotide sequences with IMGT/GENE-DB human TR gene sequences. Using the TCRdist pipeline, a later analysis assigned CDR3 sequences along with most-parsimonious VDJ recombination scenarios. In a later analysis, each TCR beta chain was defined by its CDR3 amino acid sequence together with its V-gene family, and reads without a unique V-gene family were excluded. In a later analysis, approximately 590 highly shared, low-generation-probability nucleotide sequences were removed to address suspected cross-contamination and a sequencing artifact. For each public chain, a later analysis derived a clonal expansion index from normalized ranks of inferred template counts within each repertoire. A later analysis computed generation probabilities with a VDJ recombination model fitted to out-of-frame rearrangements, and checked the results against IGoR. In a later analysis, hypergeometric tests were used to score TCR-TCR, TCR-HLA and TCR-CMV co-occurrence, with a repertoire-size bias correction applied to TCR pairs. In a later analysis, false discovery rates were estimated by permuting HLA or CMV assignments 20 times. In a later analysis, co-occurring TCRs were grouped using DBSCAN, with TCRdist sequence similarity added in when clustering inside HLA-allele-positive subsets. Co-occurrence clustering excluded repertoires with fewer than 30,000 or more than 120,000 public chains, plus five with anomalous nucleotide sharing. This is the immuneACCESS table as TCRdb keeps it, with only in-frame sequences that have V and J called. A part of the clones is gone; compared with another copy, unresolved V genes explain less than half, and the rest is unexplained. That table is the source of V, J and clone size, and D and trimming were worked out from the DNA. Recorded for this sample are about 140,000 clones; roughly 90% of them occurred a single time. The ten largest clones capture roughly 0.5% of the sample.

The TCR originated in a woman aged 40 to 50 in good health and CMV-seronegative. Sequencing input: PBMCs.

Here is the DNA: TGTGCCAGCAGCGATACACGACAGGGGCAGCAGTACTTC. This is translated as CASSDTRQGQQYF. This chain is built from TRBV9 and TRBJ2-7, with TRBD1 identical over 8 junction bases. The CDR3 runs 13 amino acids, cysteine and phenylalanine included. The sequence is cut down to CDR3 DNA, 39 bases in frame from base 1. Trimmed from V: 3 bases; trimmed from J: 8 bases; junction bases lacking a gene match: 7. CDR1 is given as SGDLS and CDR2 as YYNGEE, both from the germline V gene.